Each of the 21 T cell receptor beta chains below was sequenced from the same sample in a study of T cells in Graves' hyperthyroidism and ophthalmopathy. Amplified TCR beta CDR3 regions derived from RNA transcripts. TCR CDR3 underwent first-round RT-PCR with the HTBI primer set. TCRdb itself ran the multiplex PCR reads through MiXCR, one entry per CDR3 protein. The sample carries 370,000 or so distinct CDR3 sequences, around a quarter recorded once. Sequences were obtained from blood. The source of these receptors is a man aged 45-60 years with Graves' hyperthyroidism.

This clonotype was picked up many times. This chain links TRBV12-3 or TRBV12-4 with TRBJ1-1, with TRBD1 identical over 8 bases. V lost 6 bases to trimming and J lost 8 bases; unmatched junction nucleotides: 11. This CDR3 contains 14 residues. CDR3 region: CASSWGQVSPEAFF. CDR3 coding DNA: TGTGCCAGCAGCTGGGGACAGGTGAGCCCCGAAGCTTTCTTT.

This chain uses TRBV20-1 with TRBJ2-3, with 12 positions matching TRBD2. Germline V lookup: CDR1 DFQATT, CDR2 SNEGSKA (reference sequence). The CDR3 sequence is 16 residues long. The J segment lost 2 bases and the V segment lost 2 bases, leaving 5 bases of the junction unmatched. This CDR3 is CSARLAGGPNTDTQYF. CDR3 DNA sequence: TGCAGTGCTAGACTAGCGGGAGGGCCGAACACAGATACGCAGTATTTT.

This chain connects TRBV5-1 to TRBJ1-2; the D is unclear. Deletions cut 0 bases from V and 0 bases from J, with 6 bases between. This CDR3 has 14 residues. The germline V gene has CDR1 SGHRS and CDR2 YFSETQ. The CDR3, as DNA: TGCGCCAGCAGCTTGGCGGATTCTAACTATGGCTACACCTTC. This encodes CASSLADSNYGYTF. The whole variable domain, remainder taken from reference TRBV5-1 and TRBJ1-2, is KAGVTQTPRYLIKTRGQQVTLSCSPISGHRSVSWYQQTPGQGLQFLFEYFSETQRNKGNFPGRFSGRQFSNSRSEMNVSTLELGDSALYLCASSLADSNYGYTFGSGTRLTVV.

The chain carries TRBV28 and TRBJ2-3; 10 bases fit TRBD2. Unmatched junction bases numbered 3, after V lost 2 bases and J lost 1 base. Germline V gene lookup returns CDR1 MDHEN and CDR2 SYDVKM. CDR3 size: 16 residues. CDR3 amino acids: CASSLPLAGGTDTQYF. The CDR3 DNA follows: TGTGCCAGCAGTTTACCCCTAGCGGGGGGCACAGATACGCAGTATTTT.

This clonotype has only a few counts. V gene TRBV12-3 or TRBV12-4 combines with J gene TRBJ1-5; D unclear. Trimming shortened V by 5 bases and J by 4 bases, and 9 bases separated the two germline ends. The CDR3 totals 13 residues. The CDR3 sequence: CASSKNINQPQHF. CDR3 DNA: TGTGCCAGCAGTAAGAATATTAATCAGCCCCAGCATTTT.

J is TRBJ2-1 and V is TRBV18, with 7 bases aligning to TRBD1. Germline CDR1 reads KGHSH; CDR2 reads LQKENI. The CDR3 is 16 amino acids. V gave up 4 bases and J gave up 4 bases; unmatched junction bases: 10. The CDR3 here is CASSRGQTTLYNEQFF. The DNA of the CDR3 is TGTGCCAGCTCACGGGGACAGACCACTTTATACAATGAGCAGTTCTTC. Full variable domain (rest looked up from reference TRBV18 and TRBJ2-1): NAGVMQNPRHLVRRRGQEARLRCSPMKGHSHVYWYRQLPEEGLKFMVYLQKENIIDESGMPKERFSAEFPKEGPSILRIQQVVRGDSAAYFCASSRGQTTLYNEQFFGPGTRLTVL.

At least ten counts were recorded for this clonotype. The V gene is TRBV30, the J gene TRBJ2-7, with 11 bases identical to TRBD2. The V segment lost 7 bases and the J segment 4 bases; nucleotides outside the gene matches: 3. The germline V gene encodes CDR1 GTSNPN and CDR2 SVGIG (reference sequence). This CDR3 comprises 12 residues. The CDR3 nucleotides read TGTGCCTCGCTAGCGGGAGGATACGAGCAGTACTTC. Its translation: CASLAGGYEQYF.

The chain joins TRBV7-3 to TRBJ1-1, with D possibly matching TRBD1 (6 bases). This CDR3 spans 12 amino acids. Trimming removed 4 bases from V and 10 bases from J, with 13 bases in between. Germline-derived CDR1 and CDR2 are SGHTA and FQGTGA. CDR3 sequence reads: CASSSGGLGAFF. The CDR3 DNA reads TGTGCCAGCAGCTCTGGGGGGCTTGGAGCTTTCTTT.

V gene TRBV10-3 combines with J gene TRBJ2-4; 7 positions match TRBD2. This CDR3 region has 14 residues. CDR1 ENHRY and CDR2 SYGVKD come from the germline V gene. J lost 6 bases, V lost 2 bases, and 4 bases had no gene match. CDR3 residues: CAISEGGGTNIQYF. The CDR3 DNA reads as TGTGCCATCAGTGAGGGGGGGGGTACAAACATTCAGTACTTC.

Concerning this clonotype itself: Being one base from a much bigger clone, this may be a read error. The chain recombines TRBV3-1 with TRBJ2-1; D gene uncertain. TRBJ2-7 matches the DNA end more closely, so the J call is doubtful. The germline gives CDR1 LGHDT, CDR2 YNNKEL (reference sequence). This CDR3 contains 13 residues. The CDR3 is CAISPATNNEQYF. The CDR3 nucleotides read TGTGCCATCAGCCCTGCGACAAACAATGAGCAGTACTTC.

V usage is TRBV6-5 and J usage is TRBJ2-7; D is perhaps TRBD2 (8 bases). Germline V gene data show CDR1 as MNHEY and CDR2 as SVGAGI. This CDR3 comprises 14 residues. Trimming cost V 2 bases and J 6 bases, with 14 bases left between them. The CDR3 DNA sequence: TGTGCCAGCAGTTACAGGGGGCGGGAGGCCGAGCAGTACTTC. Its protein product is CASSYRGREAEQYF.

This clonotype was detected only a few times. The chain uses TRBV6-5 and TRBJ1-2; possible D gene TRBD1, 6 bases. Germline V gene lookup returns CDR1 MNHEY and CDR2 SVGAGI. Between the trimmed V and J ends, which lost 5 bases and 4 bases, there was a span of 23 bases. The CDR3 runs to 17 residues. The CDR3 reads CASSLQSLQGSSYGYTF. In nucleotides, the CDR3 is TGTGCCAGCAGTCTACAAAGTCTACAGGGCTCTAGCTATGGCTACACCTTC.

This clonotype was counted at least ten times. The rearrangement joins TRBV12-3 or TRBV12-4 to TRBJ2-1; the match to TRBD2 covers 7 bases. Unmatched junction bases numbered 14, after V lost 7 bases and J lost 8 bases. CDR3 size: 15 residues. CDR3 sequence (DNA): TGTGCCAGCACTCCTGGGGGGGGTCCCCTCCATGAGCAGTTCTTC. It encodes CASTPGGGPLHEQFF.

This clonotype was counted only a few times. The chain combines TRBV6-1 with TRBJ2-7, with 11 positions matching TRBD2. This CDR3 has 15 residues. J was trimmed by 4 bases and V by 6 bases; bases with no gene match: 8. Germline CDR1 and CDR2: MNHNS and SASEGT. Here the CDR3 DNA reads TGTGCCAGCAGGCCAATAGCGGGAGGGGCATACGAGCAGTACTTC. Translating it yields CASRPIAGGAYEQYF.

This clonotype was observed a handful of times. CDR3 DNA: TGCAGCGTTGGGGACAGGGGGCGCCTAAGTGGCTACACCTTC. Translation gives CSVGDRGRLSGYTF. V and J are TRBV29-1 and TRBJ1-2; 12 nucleotides line up with TRBD1. Germline CDR1 SQVTM, CDR2 ANQGSEA. Trimming cost V 4 bases and J 7 bases; bases outside gene matches: 7. The CDR3 length is 14 residues. The variable domain in full, with the rest retrieved from reference TRBV29-1 and TRBJ1-2, is SAVISQKPSRDICQRGTSLTIQCQVDSQVTMMFWYRQQPGQSLTLIATANQGSEATYESGFVIDKFPISRPNLTFSTLTVSNMSPEDSSIYLCSVGDRGRLSGYTFGSGTRLTVV.

This clonotype was seen many times. This chain uses TRBV5-1 with TRBJ2-5, with a weak D call TRBD2 (5 bases). Germline V gene data show CDR1 as SGHRS and CDR2 as YFSETQ. CDR3 length: 14 residues. The ends were cut back, 0 bases at V and 3 bases at J, with 9 bases in the middle. CDR3: CASSLGSGKETQYF. CDR3 DNA sequence: TGCGCCAGCAGCTTGGGGTCCGGGAAAGAGACCCAGTACTTC. The full variable domain, rest sourced from reference TRBV5-1 and TRBJ2-5, is KAGVTQTPRYLIKTRGQQVTLSCSPISGHRSVSWYQQTPGQGLQFLFEYFSETQRNKGNFPGRFSGRQFSNSRSEMNVSTLELGDSALYLCASSLGSGKETQYFGPGTRLLVL.

J is TRBJ1-4 and V is TRBV28; TRBD1 matches 7 bases. Trimming cost V 7 bases and J 0 bases; bases outside gene matches: 5. In germline, CDR1 is MDHEN, CDR2 SYDVKM. The CDR3 is 15 residues long. CDR3 in DNA: TGTGCCAGCACCCCAGGGGGAGCAACTAATGAAAAACTGTTTTTT. Translating it yields CASTPGGATNEKLFF. The whole variable domain, remainder taken from reference TRBV28 and TRBJ1-4, is DVKVTQSSRYLVKRTGEKVFLECVQDMDHENMFWYRQDPGLGLRLIYFSYDVKMKEKGDIPEGYSVSREKKERFSLILESASTNQTSMYLCASTPGGATNEKLFFGSGTQLSVL.

On this clonotype itself: This may arise from a read error, as a much more abundant clone is one base away. V and J are TRBV7-2 and TRBJ2-7; TRBD1 matches 7 bases. Germline V gene data show CDR1 as SGHTA and CDR2 as FQGNSA. The CDR3 consists of 14 residues. CDR3 amino acids: CASSLARGNYERYF. The CDR3 DNA reads TGTGCCAGCAGCTTAGCCAGGGGGAACTACGAGCGGTACTTC.

The V gene is TRBV10-3, the J gene TRBJ1-2; TRBD1 aligns across 9 bases. Germline assignment: CDR1 ENHRY and CDR2 SYGVKD. V lost 9 bases and J lost 8; bases outside the gene matches: 7. The CDR3 loop spans 12 amino acids. The CDR3 protein is CAIGTGLGGYTF. The CDR3 bases are TGTGCCATTGGGACAGGGCTCGGGGGCTACACCTTC.

CDR3 sequence: CASSLVVRASTDTQYF. For the CDR3, the DNA is TGTGCCAGCAGCTTGGTTGTCAGGGCTTCCACAGATACGCAGTATTTT. The chain uses TRBV5-6 and TRBJ2-3, with a possible D match to TRBD1 (5 bases). The ends were cut back, 0 bases at V and 2 bases at J, with 13 bases in the middle. Germline V gives CDR1 SGHDT, CDR2 YYEEEE. The length of the CDR3 is 16 residues.

In its sample, this clonotype was seen a few times. This chain joins TRBV10-3 and TRBJ2-5, with D unclear. Trimming removed 6 bases at V and 2 bases at J, with 13 bases between. The CDR3 spans 14 residues. Germline CDR1 is ENHRY and CDR2 is SYGVKD. As DNA, the CDR3 is TGTGCCATCAGGGACGGGCTGGGACAAGAGACCCAGTACTTC. This encodes CAIRDGLGQETQYF.